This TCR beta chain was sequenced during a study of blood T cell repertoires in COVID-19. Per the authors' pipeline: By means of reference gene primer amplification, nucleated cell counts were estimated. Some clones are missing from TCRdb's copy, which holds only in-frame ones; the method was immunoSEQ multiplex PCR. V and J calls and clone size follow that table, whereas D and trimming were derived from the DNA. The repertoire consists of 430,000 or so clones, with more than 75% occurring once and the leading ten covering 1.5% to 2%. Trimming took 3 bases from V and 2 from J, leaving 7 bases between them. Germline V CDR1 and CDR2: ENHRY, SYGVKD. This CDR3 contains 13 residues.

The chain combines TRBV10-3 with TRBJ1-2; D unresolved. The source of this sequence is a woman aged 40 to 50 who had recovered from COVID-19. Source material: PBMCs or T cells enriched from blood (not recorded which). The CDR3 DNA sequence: TGTGCCATCAGTGAAATACAGAACTATGGCTACACCTTC. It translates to CAISEIQNYGYTF.